Listed below are T cell receptor beta chains from one sample, sequenced in a study of beta chain features in type 1 diabetes. Produced via immunoSEQ multiplex PCR; TCRdb's table is partial and in-frame only. The sample shows under 900,000 clones, 15% to 20% of them seen only once. The sample was naive CD4+ T cells from blood. The receptor set was obtained from a woman between 18 and 29 years old in good health. Both conserved end residues are part of each CDR3. D genes are given only for firm matches. The size entry is marked missing in some rows and otherwise reads once, few, many or a size class.

abundance,d_gene,v_gene,j_gene,CDR3nt,CDR3aa
NA,TRBD1,TRBV29-1,TRBJ2-1,TGCAGCGCTAGACCCGGGACAGTCCCTTACAATGAGCAGTTCTTC,CSARPGTVPYNEQFF
NA,NA,TRBV4-3,TRBJ1-5,TGCGCCAGCAGCCAAGATCATGGCAGGGACTTTCAGCCCCAGCATTTT,CASSQDHGRDFQPQHF
few,NA,TRBV7-9,TRBJ2-7,TGTGCCAGCAGCTTAGCGGGAGTAGGAACCTACGAGCAGTACTTC,CASSLAGVGTYEQYF
NA,TRBD1,TRBV27,TRBJ1-2,TGTGCCAGCAGCCCAGGCCGGACAGGGGACTATGGCTACACCTTC,CASSPGRTGDYGYTF
NA,NA,TRBV28,TRBJ2-7,TGTGCCAGCAGTAAGGGGGGCTTCAACGAGCAGTACTTC,CASSKGGFNEQYF
many,TRBD2,TRBV14,TRBJ2-1,TGTGCCAGCAGCACGACTAGCGTGCTAATCCGGTTCTTC,CASSTTSVLIRFF
NA,NA,TRBV4-1,TRBJ1-1,TGCGCCAGCAGCACCCAACGAGCGACCGGGGACCCTGAAGCTTTCTTT,CASSTQRATGDPEAFF
NA,NA,TRBV28,TRBJ2-1,TGTGCCAGCAGTTCACAGACGAGGGTTTACAATGAGCAGTTCTTC,CASSSQTRVYNEQFF
NA,TRBD2,TRBV14,TRBJ2-1,TGTGCCAGCAGTCCGCGGTTGACTAGCGGGAACTACAATGAGCAGTTCTTC,CASSPRLTSGNYNEQFF
few,TRBD2,TRBV5-4,TRBJ2-1,TGTGCCAGCAGTCCACCTGGGAGGGAATACTATGAGCAGTTCTTC,CASSPPGREYYEQFF